One sample yielded the 9 T cell receptor beta chains listed below, sequenced in a study of T cells in Graves' hyperthyroidism and ophthalmopathy (dated by TCRdb to between 2018 and 2021). The library was made by multiplex PCR. The sequencing machine was an Illumina HiSeq 2000. TCR beta CDR3 regions were amplified from RNA transcripts. The first round of RT-PCR for the TCR CDR3 was performed with the HTBI primer set and the Qiagen OneStep RT-PCR kit. Clones were called with MiXCR by TCRdb after fastp trimmed the public reads at Q25, and only in-frame beta chains were retained. Rows are unified per CDR3 protein, each entry keeping the most common DNA and genes. The sample table shows approximately 570,000 distinct CDR3 sequences, and just under 20% are seen once. The ten largest clones add up to 47% of the sample. Material for sequencing was blood. These receptors were taken from a man in his forties or fifties with Graves' ophthalmopathy.

This clonotype has just a few counts. The chain links TRBV5-1 to TRBJ1-5; a weak D match, TRBD1 (6 bases). CDR1 is SGHRS, CDR2 YFSETQ, per germline. Trimming removed 4 bases at V and 3 bases at J, with 14 bases between. The CDR3 has 15 amino acids. The CDR3 reads CASSLSGVTNQPQHF. The DNA of the CDR3 is TGCGCCAGCAGCCTTTCAGGGGTTACCAATCAGCCCCAGCATTTT.

There are many counts of this clonotype. The chain couples TRBV20-1 to TRBJ1-2, with TRBD1 matching 9 bases. The V gene's germline CDR1 is DFQATT and CDR2 SNEGSKA (reference sequence). V lost 6 bases and J lost 4; bases outside the gene matches: 6. The CDR3 contains 13 residues. The CDR3 coding sequence is TGCAGTGCCCGGGCGACAGGGGGCTATGGCTACACCTTC. Translation: CSARATGGYGYTF.

This clonotype was counted only a few times. V is TRBV18 and J is TRBJ1-1, with D possibly being TRBD1 (5 bases). V gave up 3 bases and J gave up 3 bases, with 11 bases separating them. This CDR3 contains 14 residues. Looked up from germline, CDR1 is KGHSH and CDR2 is LQKENI. CDR3 loop: CASSPQAGDTEAFF. As DNA, the CDR3 is TGTGCCAGCTCACCCCAAGCGGGGGACACTGAAGCTTTCTTT.

The rearrangement links TRBV6-1 to TRBJ2-7, with D possibly being TRBD1 or TRBD2 (5 bases each). In germline, CDR1 is MNHNS, CDR2 SASEGT. The V and J ends lost 0 bases and 5 bases respectively, with 11 bases between them. This CDR3 contains 14 residues. This chain's CDR3 is CASSEAGGFHEQYF. CDR3 nucleotide sequence: TGTGCCAGCAGTGAAGCTGGGGGTTTCCACGAGCAGTACTTC.

In the case of this clonotype: Just one base apart from a much larger clone, this may be a read error. The chain uses TRBV5-1 and TRBJ1-2; the D gene is possibly TRBD1 (5 bases). Germline V gene data show CDR1 as SGHRS and CDR2 as YFSETQ. This CDR3 region has 13 residues. CDR3 DNA sequence: TGCGCCAGCAGCTTGGCAGGGTTGAGAGGCTCCACCTTC. Residues: CASSLAGLRGSTF.

The gene calls are TRBV28 and TRBJ2-4, with D possibly TRBD1 on 5 matching bases. The CDR3 consists of 17 residues. The V end was cut by 2 bases, the J end by 0 bases, with 14 bases between. Germline loops: CDR1 MDHEN, CDR2 SYDVKM. The CDR3 loop reads CASSLRWGTLAKNIQYF. The CDR3 coding sequence is TGTGCCAGCAGTTTAAGGTGGGGCACCCTAGCCAAAAACATTCAGTACTTC.

This clonotype has a count of ten or more. The CDR3 bases are TGTGCCAGCAGCTTAGGGATAGCGGGGGGGCATGAGCAGTTCTTC. It translates to CASSLGIAGGHEQFF. This chain links TRBV11-2 with TRBJ2-1; 11 positions agree with TRBD2. The trim removed 1 base at V and 8 bases at J, leaving 4 bases unmatched. There are 15 residues in the CDR3. The germline V gene has CDR1 SGHAT and CDR2 FQNNGV.

This clonotype was detected only a few times. The chain uses TRBV7-9 and TRBJ2-7; tentatively, D is TRBD2 (7 bases). The V end lost 1 base, the J end lost 3 bases, and 13 bases lay between the germline ends. Germline V gene data show CDR1 as SEHNR and CDR2 as FQNEAQ (reference sequence). The CDR3 consists of 15 residues. The CDR3, as DNA: TGTGCCAGCAGCTTAGAAGGCGGGGGCAACTACGAGCAGTACTTC. Translating gives CASSLEGGGNYEQYF.

This clonotype came up a few times. The chain uses TRBV24-1 and TRBJ1-2; possibly TRBD1 for D (5 bases). Germline V gene sequence: CDR1 KGHDR, CDR2 SFDVKD. Trimming shortened V by 1 base and J by 3 bases, and 8 bases separated the two germline ends. This CDR3 spans 14 amino acids. CDR3 sequence: CATSDFSRDYGYTF. The DNA of the CDR3 is TGTGCCACCAGTGATTTTTCCAGGGACTATGGCTACACCTTC.